The 30 T cell receptor beta chains presented below share a single source sample, sequenced in a study of shared clonotypes between healthy human individuals. Using immunoSEQ multiplex PCR, the repertoire was profiled, and TCRdb retains in-frame clones only, with some absent. The sample lists around 1.4 million clones; roughly 98.5% were seen once. Input material: naive CD4+ T cells sorted from blood. Specified subset: CD45RA+ positively selected. The receptor set was obtained from a young man in good health.

The rearrangement joins TRBV5-6 to TRBJ1-1; D is possibly TRBD1 (6 bases). CDR1 is SGHDT and CDR2 is YYEEEE in the germline V gene. The CDR3 has 16 residues. V gave up 2 bases and J gave up 3 bases, with 17 bases separating them. The CDR3 nucleotides are TGTGCCAGCAGCTTATGGCAGACAGCAGGGGACACTGAAGCTTTCTTT. The encoded protein is CASSLWQTAGDTEAFF. The whole variable domain, filled in from reference TRBV5-6 and TRBJ1-1, reads DAGVTQSPTHLIKTRGQQVTLRCSPKSGHDTVSWYQQALGQGPQFIFQYYEEEERQRGNFPDRFSGHQFPNYSSELNVNALLLGDSALYLCASSLWQTAGDTEAFFGQGTRLTVV.

The rearrangement links TRBV27 to TRBJ2-4, with 12 bases identical to TRBD2. V lost 2 bases and J lost 3; bases outside the gene matches: 8. Germline V gene lookup returns CDR1 MNHEY and CDR2 SMNVEV (reference sequence). This CDR3 is built from 18 residues. The CDR3 region has the DNA TGTGCCAGCAGTTTAAGGCTAGCGGGAGGGTCGAGCAAAAACATTCAGTACTTC. Protein sequence: CASSLRLAGGSSKNIQYF.

This rearrangement joins TRBV2 to TRBJ2-1; the match to TRBD2 covers 14 bases. This CDR3 contains 15 residues. Germline V gene sequence: CDR1 SNHLY, CDR2 FYNNEI. V lost 8 bases to trimming and J lost 9 bases; unmatched junction nucleotides: 9. The DNA for the CDR3 is TGTGCCAGCTTGGGACTAGCGGGAGAACCGGGTGAGCAGTTCTTC. It translates to CASLGLAGEPGEQFF.

A word on this clone: Other DNA sequences in the same sample also yield this CDR3. J is TRBJ2-3 and V is TRBV18; 9 bases agree with TRBD2. J gave up 6 bases and V 3 bases, and 7 bases lay outside the gene matches. The V gene's germline CDR1 is KGHSH and CDR2 LQKENI. This CDR3 has 15 amino acids. The CDR3 is CASSPLAGVKDTQYF. The DNA for the CDR3 is TGTGCCAGCTCACCGTTAGCGGGAGTTAAGGATACGCAGTATTTT.

A word on this clone: Other DNA sequences in the sample encode the same CDR3. This chain connects TRBV28 to TRBJ1-1; D unresolved. V dropped 6 bases and J dropped 4 bases, with 6 bases sitting between them. Looked up from germline, CDR1 is MDHEN and CDR2 is SYDVKM. The CDR3 totals 11 residues. The CDR3: CASRVGTEAFF. DNA of the CDR3: TGTGCCAGCAGAGTGGGCACTGAAGCTTTCTTT.

This sequence joins TRBV6-6 and TRBJ1-3, with D possibly being TRBD1 (6 bases). CDR3 length equals 16 residues. V was cut by 5 bases and J by 0 bases, with 14 bases left in between. Germline V lookup: CDR1 MNHNY, CDR2 SVGAGI (reference sequence). CDR3 sequence: CASSTGYPSSGNTIYF. As DNA, the CDR3 is TGTGCCAGCAGTACAGGGTATCCTTCCTCTGGAAACACCATATATTTT.

This chain connects TRBV7-8 to TRBJ1-5; D perhaps matches TRBD1 (6 bases). Looked up from germline, CDR1 is SGHVS and CDR2 is FQNEAQ. Trimming stripped 0 bases from V and 4 bases from J, with 10 bases between. There are 15 residues in the CDR3. The CDR3 DNA is TGTGCCAGCAGCTTAGCGGGGGCTAGGAATCAGCCCCAGCATTTT. Translated, it gives CASSLAGARNQPQHF.

The chain employs TRBV6-1 and TRBJ1-1; D might be TRBD1 (5 bases). The CDR3 is 14 amino acids. The germline gives CDR1 MNHNS, CDR2 SASEGT. The V end lost 6 bases, the J end lost 6 bases, and 17 bases lay between the germline ends. CDR3 sequence reads: CASSNGGRRPEAFF. CDR3 bases: TGTGCCAGCAGCAACGGGGGTCGGCGCCCTGAAGCTTTCTTT.

The chain is built from TRBV9 and TRBJ2-1; no clear D gene. Looked up from germline, CDR1 is SGDLS and CDR2 is YYNGEE. This CDR3 region has 14 residues. V gave up 4 bases and J gave up 6 bases, with 14 bases separating them. CDR3: CASSPPDLFNEQFF. The CDR3, as DNA: TGTGCCAGCAGCCCCCCAGATTTATTCAATGAGCAGTTCTTC. Complete variable domain (other parts from reference TRBV9 and TRBJ2-1): DSGVTQTPKHLITATGQRVTLRCSPRSGDLSVYWYQQSLDQGLQFLIQYYNGEERAKGNILERFSAQQFPDLHSELNLSSLELGDSALYFCASSPPDLFNEQFFGPGTRLTVL.

Written as DNA, the CDR3 is TGTGCCAGTAGTACGCCGGGACTAGCGGGAGGGGCAGATACGCAGTATTTT. It specifies CASSTPGLAGGADTQYF. The chain employs TRBV19 and TRBJ2-3, with 16 bases fitting TRBD2. Germline V gives CDR1 LNHDA, CDR2 SQIVND (reference sequence). V shed 4 bases and J 4 bases; nucleotides not matched to a gene: 5. The CDR3 spans 17 residues.

The rearrangement links TRBV5-6 to TRBJ2-1; no firm D call. V was shortened by 1 base and J by 4 bases, with 9 bases between the two germline ends. The V gene's germline CDR1 is SGHDT and CDR2 YYEEEE. The CDR3 covers 14 residues. CDR3 residues: CASSLPRRYNEQFF. The CDR3 bases are TGTGCCAGCAGCTTGCCGAGGCGGTACAATGAGCAGTTCTTC.

The chain joins TRBV5-1 to TRBJ2-7; 10 bases are shared with TRBD2. With 2 bases clipped from V and 0 bases from J, the junction kept 5 bases outside the gene matches. The CDR3 consists of 16 residues. In germline, CDR1 is SGHRS, CDR2 YFSETQ. The CDR3 DNA sequence: TGCGCCAGCAGCTTCAGAGCGGGAGGGATCTCCTACGAGCAGTACTTC. Translated, it gives CASSFRAGGISYEQYF.

As for this clone: At the DNA level, this CDR3 is encoded by other sequences in the same sample as well. The chain links TRBV19 to TRBJ2-2; TRBD1 aligns across 8 bases. CDR3 length: 16 residues. Germline CDR1 and CDR2: LNHDA and SQIVND (reference sequence). J was trimmed by 1 base and V by 3 bases; bases with no gene match: 4. The chain's CDR3 is CASSIRTGMNTGELFF. Here the CDR3 DNA reads TGTGCCAGTAGTATCCGGACAGGGATGAACACCGGGGAGCTGTTTTTT.

This chain's CDR3 is CASSPITSGGYEQYF. CDR3 in DNA: TGTGCCAGCTCACCAATAACTAGCGGGGGGTACGAGCAGTACTTC. This sequence joins TRBV18 and TRBJ2-7, with 12 bases that match TRBD2. There are 15 residues in the CDR3. Germline V gene sequence: CDR1 KGHSH, CDR2 LQKENI. J lost 4 bases, V lost 2 bases, and 3 bases had no gene match.

The chain carries TRBV5-1 and TRBJ2-1; a weak D match, TRBD2 (5 bases). Per the germline V gene, CDR1 is SGHRS and CDR2 is YFSETQ. V lost 3 bases, J lost 6 bases, and 7 bases lay in between. CDR3 length: 12 residues. DNA for the CDR3: TGCGCCAGCAGCTACAGCGGCAATGAGCAGTTCTTC. Translating gives CASSYSGNEQFF.

V gene TRBV5-4 combines with J gene TRBJ2-7; 10 bases agree with TRBD1. This CDR3 contains 15 residues. The ends lost 4 bases at V and 12 bases at J; junction bases unmatched: 16. Per germline, CDR1 SGHNT and CDR2 YYREEE (reference sequence). CDR3 DNA sequence: TGTGCCAGCAGCCAGGCCGAGACAGGGGGCTCCCTTTGGTACTTC. Its protein is CASSQAETGGSLWYF.

The chain carries TRBV29-1 and TRBJ2-4; tentatively, D is TRBD1 or TRBD2 (6 bases each). Trimming left V 4 bases short and J 12 bases short, with 16 bases between. The germline gives CDR1 SQVTM, CDR2 ANQGSEA. CDR3 length equals 12 residues. The CDR3 region is CSVVEVGGPQYF. The CDR3 bases are TGCAGCGTTGTGGAGGTCGGGGGCCCTCAGTACTTC.

V is TRBV5-1 and J is TRBJ2-1, with TRBD2 identical over 9 bases. Unmatched junction bases numbered 1, after V lost 4 bases and J lost 5 bases. The length of the CDR3 is 13 residues. Germline V gene data show CDR1 as SGHRS and CDR2 as YFSETQ. DNA for the CDR3: TGCGCCAGCAGCGCTAGCGGGGACAATGAGCAGTTCTTC. Translating it yields CASSASGDNEQFF.

The CDR3 nucleotides are TGTGCCATCGCGCAACGGGAGGGCGTCAAAGAGACCCAGTACTTC. Residues: CAIAQREGVKETQYF. The chain is built from TRBV10-3 and TRBJ2-5; TRBD2 agrees at 8 bases. This CDR3 has 15 amino acids. V was pared by 8 bases and J by 3 bases, with 11 bases of the junction left unmatched. Per the germline V gene, CDR1 is ENHRY and CDR2 is SYGVKD.

The chain joins TRBV7-9 to TRBJ1-4, with TRBD1 as a possible D gene (5 bases). Germline V gene data show CDR1 as SEHNR and CDR2 as FQNEAQ (reference sequence). The V end was cut by 4 bases, the J end by 7 bases, with 10 bases between. CDR3 length equals 13 residues. CDR3 loop: CASSSRGGEKLFF. The CDR3 bases are TGTGCCAGCAGCTCGAGGGGCGGTGAAAAACTGTTTTTT.

This chain links TRBV10-3 with TRBJ1-5, with D possibly TRBD1 on 5 matching bases. CDR3 length: 13 amino acids. V lost 5 bases and J lost 5, with 10 bases in between. From germline, CDR1 is ENHRY and CDR2 SYGVKD. CDR3 region: CAISLGEDQPQHF. CDR3 bases: TGTGCCATCAGTCTAGGGGAGGATCAGCCCCAGCATTTT.

In its sample, this clone was seen once. The rearrangement joins TRBV6-4 to TRBJ2-3, with D perhaps matching TRBD1 or TRBD2 (6 bases each). Germline CDR1 and CDR2: MRHNA and SNTAGT. The CDR3 has 15 residues. The V gene lost 3 bases and the J gene lost 2 bases, with 12 bases spanning the gap. CDR3 in amino acids: CASSERGADTDTQYF. The CDR3 DNA is TGTGCCAGCAGTGAAAGGGGGGCGGACACAGATACGCAGTATTTT.

The chain uses TRBV10-2 and TRBJ2-2, with D tentatively TRBD2 (6 bases). V lost 5 bases, J lost 4 bases, and 11 bases lay in between. From germline, CDR1 is WSHSY and CDR2 SAAADI. CDR3 length: 14 residues. DNA for the CDR3: TGCGCCAGCAGTTCGGGAGCGACCACCGGGGAGCTGTTTTTT. It is translated as CASSSGATTGELFF.

This chain connects TRBV18 to TRBJ1-3; no clear D. Trimming cost V 6 bases and J 4 bases, with 16 bases left between them. The CDR3 sequence is 15 residues long. Germline loops: CDR1 KGHSH, CDR2 LQKENI. The CDR3 here is CASSPLALLGNTIYF. DNA of the CDR3: TGTGCCAGCTCGCCTCTGGCCCTTCTCGGAAACACCATATATTTT.

The genes are TRBV23-1 and TRBJ2-6, with D tentatively TRBD1 (6 bases). TRBV23-1 is labeled an ORF, and its function is uncertain. V dropped 2 bases and J dropped 0 bases, with 20 bases sitting between them. The CDR3 has 20 residues. CDR3 protein: CASSQETGSTNSSGANVLTF. The CDR3, as DNA: TGCGCCAGCAGTCAAGAGACAGGCTCCACCAATAGCTCTGGGGCCAACGTCCTGACTTTC.

This clone has a single count. V gene TRBV6-5 combines with J gene TRBJ1-2; D is ambiguous. The CDR3 length is 12 residues. Per germline, CDR1 MNHEY and CDR2 SVGAGI. V was clipped by 5 bases and J by 7 bases, with 11 bases between them. The CDR3 loop is CASSRKGGGYTF. The CDR3 bases are TGTGCCAGCAGTAGAAAAGGAGGTGGCTACACCTTC.

This sequence joins TRBV6-1 and TRBJ2-3; either TRBD1 or TRBD2 may fit D (6 bases each). Per germline, CDR1 MNHNS and CDR2 SASEGT. The CDR3 covers 15 residues. Trimming cost V 8 bases and J 3 bases, with 18 bases left between them. CDR3 in DNA: TGTGCCAGCGCTGCCCACGGGGGCATTACAGATACGCAGTATTTT. Protein product: CASAAHGGITDTQYF.

This chain joins TRBV9 and TRBJ2-1, with no clear D. V was clipped by 0 bases and J by 7 bases, with 8 bases between them. This CDR3 has 13 amino acids. Germline V gene sequence: CDR1 SGDLS, CDR2 YYNGEE. In DNA form, the CDR3 reads TGTGCCAGCAGCGTAGGGCTTGAGAATGAGCAGTTCTTC. It is translated as CASSVGLENEQFF.

J is TRBJ2-1 and V is TRBV28, with D possibly TRBD2 on 5 matching bases. Looked up from germline, CDR1 is MDHEN and CDR2 is SYDVKM. Between the trimmed V and J ends, which lost 6 bases and 1 base, there was a span of 16 bases. The CDR3 consists of 16 residues. The chain's CDR3 is CASRYRAGSSYNEQFF. The CDR3 region has the DNA TGTGCCAGCAGGTACCGCGCTGGGAGTTCCTACAATGAGCAGTTCTTC.

The chain is built from TRBV5-1 and TRBJ2-1; TRBD2 agrees at 7 bases. The trim removed 4 bases at V and 8 bases at J, leaving 15 bases unmatched. There are 16 residues in the CDR3. Looked up from germline, CDR1 is SGHRS and CDR2 is YFSETQ. This CDR3 is CASSSRGGDNFDEQFF. The CDR3 nucleotides read TGCGCCAGCAGCAGCCGGGGAGGGGATAATTTCGATGAGCAGTTCTTC.